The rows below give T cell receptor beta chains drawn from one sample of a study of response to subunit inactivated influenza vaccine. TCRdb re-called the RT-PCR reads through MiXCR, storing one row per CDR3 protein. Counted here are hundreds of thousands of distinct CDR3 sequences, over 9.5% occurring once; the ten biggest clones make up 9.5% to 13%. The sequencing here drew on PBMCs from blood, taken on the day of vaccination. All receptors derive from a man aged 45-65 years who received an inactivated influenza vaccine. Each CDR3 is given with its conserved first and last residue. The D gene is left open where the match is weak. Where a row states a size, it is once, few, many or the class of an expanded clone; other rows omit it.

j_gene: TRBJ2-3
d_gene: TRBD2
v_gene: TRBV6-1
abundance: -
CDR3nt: TGTGCCAGCAGCGAGACTAGCGGGGCCACAGATACGCAGTATTTT
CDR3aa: CASSETSGATDTQYF

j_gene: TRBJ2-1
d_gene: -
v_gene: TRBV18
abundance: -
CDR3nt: TGTGCCAGCTCTCTCGAGGGGGTGCTGGACAATGAGCAGTTCTTC
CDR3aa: CASSLEGVLDNEQFF

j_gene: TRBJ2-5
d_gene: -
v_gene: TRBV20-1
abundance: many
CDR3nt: TGCAGTGCTAGAGGTTCAGGGCAGGAGACCCAGTACTTC
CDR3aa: CSARGSGQETQYF

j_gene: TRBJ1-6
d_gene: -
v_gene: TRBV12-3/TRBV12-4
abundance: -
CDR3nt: TGTGCCAGCTCTTTACGGCTGAATTCACCCCTCCACTTT
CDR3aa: CASSLRLNSPLHF

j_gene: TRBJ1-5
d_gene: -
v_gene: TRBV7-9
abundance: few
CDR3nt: TGTGCCAGCAGCTTTCGGGGGGCTCAGCCCCAGCATTTT
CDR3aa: CASSFRGAQPQHF

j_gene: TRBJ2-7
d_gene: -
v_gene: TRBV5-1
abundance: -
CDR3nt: TGCGCCAGCAGCTTGGGGTTCGAGTGCGAGCAGTACTTC
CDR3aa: CASSLGFECEQYF

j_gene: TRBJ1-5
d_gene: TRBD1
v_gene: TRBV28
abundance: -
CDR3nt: TGTGCCAGCAGCCCCTGGACAGGGGGCGGCAATCAGCCCCAGCATTTT
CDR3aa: CASSPWTGGGNQPQHF

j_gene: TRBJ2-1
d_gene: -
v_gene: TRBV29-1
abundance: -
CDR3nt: TGCAGCGTTGATGGACCGGGAATTTACAATGAGCAGTTCTTC
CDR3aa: CSVDGPGIYNEQFF

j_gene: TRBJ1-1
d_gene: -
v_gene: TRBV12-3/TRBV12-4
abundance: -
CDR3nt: TGTGCCAGCAGCCAGGAAGTGGCAGGGCCCACGGGGACTGAAGCTTTCTTT
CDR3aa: CASSQEVAGPTGTEAFF

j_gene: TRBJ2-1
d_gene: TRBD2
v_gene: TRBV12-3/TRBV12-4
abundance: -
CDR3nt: TGTGCCAGCAGCACAGGACTAGCGGGAGGGGGTCCTGAGCAGTTCTTC
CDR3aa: CASSTGLAGGGPEQFF

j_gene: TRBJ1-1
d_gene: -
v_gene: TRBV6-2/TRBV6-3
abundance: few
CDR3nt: TGTGCCAGCAGTTACGGACAGAGGAACACTGAAGCTTTCTTT
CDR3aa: CASSYGQRNTEAFF

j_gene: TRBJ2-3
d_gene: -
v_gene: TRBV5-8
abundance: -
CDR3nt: TGTGCCAGCAGCTTGGCCCAACGCACAGATACGCAGTATTTT
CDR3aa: CASSLAQRTDTQYF

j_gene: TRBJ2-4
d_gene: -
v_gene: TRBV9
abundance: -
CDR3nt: TGTGCCAGCAGCCCAGGGGGGAGTTGGTCCAAAAACATTCAGTACTTC
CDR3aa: CASSPGGSWSKNIQYF

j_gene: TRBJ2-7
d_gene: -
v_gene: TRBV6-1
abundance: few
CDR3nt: TGTGCCAGCAGTACCGGATACCGCGACGAGCAGTACTTC
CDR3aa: CASSTGYRDEQYF

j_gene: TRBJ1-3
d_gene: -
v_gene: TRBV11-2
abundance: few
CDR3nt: TGTGCCAGCAGCTTAGACTTTCGCTTCGCCATATATTTT
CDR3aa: CASSLDFRFAIYF

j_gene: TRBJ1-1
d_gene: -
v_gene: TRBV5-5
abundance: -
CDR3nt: TGTGCCAGCAGCTTGGCCGGGGTCGCTGAAGCTTTCTTT
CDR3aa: CASSLAGVAEAFF

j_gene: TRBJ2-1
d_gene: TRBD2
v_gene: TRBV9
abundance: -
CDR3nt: TGTGCCAGCAGCGAGAGCGGGAGTAGCCAGTTCTTC
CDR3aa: CASSESGSSQFF

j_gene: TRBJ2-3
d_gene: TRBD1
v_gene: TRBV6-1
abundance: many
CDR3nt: TGTGCCAGCAGTCAGACAGGGAGCACAGATACGCAGTATTTT
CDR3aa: CASSQTGSTDTQYF

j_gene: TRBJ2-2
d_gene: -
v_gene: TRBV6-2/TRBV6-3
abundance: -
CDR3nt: TGTGCCAGCCGTTACAGGGCATCCGCCGGGGAGCTGTTTTTT
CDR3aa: CASRYRASAGELFF

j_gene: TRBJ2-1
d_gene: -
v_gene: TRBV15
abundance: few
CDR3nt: TGTGCCACCAGCAGAGACCGGGGGGCTAATGAGCAGTTCTTC
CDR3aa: CATSRDRGANEQFF

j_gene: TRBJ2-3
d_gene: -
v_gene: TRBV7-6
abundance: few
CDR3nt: TGTGCCAGCAGCTTAGAATATGGTAGCGGAATAAGCACAGATACGCAGTATTTT
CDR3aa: CASSLEYGSGISTDTQYF

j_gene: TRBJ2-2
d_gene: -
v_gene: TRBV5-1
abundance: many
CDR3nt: TGCGCCAGCAGCTCCACGGAGACCGGGGAGCTGTTTTTT
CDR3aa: CASSSTETGELFF

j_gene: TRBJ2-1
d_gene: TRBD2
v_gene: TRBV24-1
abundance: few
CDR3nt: TGTGCCACCAGTGACCAGGGACTAGCGGGAGTCCATGGGAATGAGCAGTTCTTC
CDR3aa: CATSDQGLAGVHGNEQFF

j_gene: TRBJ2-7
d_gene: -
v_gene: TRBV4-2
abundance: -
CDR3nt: TGTGCCAGCAGCCAGGGCGGGAACTCCTACGAGCAGTACTTC
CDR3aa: CASSQGGNSYEQYF

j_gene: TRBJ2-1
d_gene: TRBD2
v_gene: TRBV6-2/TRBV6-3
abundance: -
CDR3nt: TGTGCCAGCTCCAGGGTAGCGGGAGGTTCCAATGAGCAGTTCTTC
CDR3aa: CASSRVAGGSNEQFF

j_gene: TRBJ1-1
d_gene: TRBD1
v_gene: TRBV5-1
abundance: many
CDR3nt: TGCGCCAGCAGCATAAATCCAGGGGGCTCTGAAGCTTTCTTT
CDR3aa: CASSINPGGSEAFF

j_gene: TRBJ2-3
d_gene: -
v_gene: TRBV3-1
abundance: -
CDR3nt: TGTGCCAGCAGCCAAGAAACAGCTAGCACAGATACGCAGTATTTT
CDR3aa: CASSQETASTDTQYF

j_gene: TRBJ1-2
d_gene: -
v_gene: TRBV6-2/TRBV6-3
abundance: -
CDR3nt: TGTGCCAGCAGAGAGCCGAACCCTTCGAAATATGGCTACACCTTC
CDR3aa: CASREPNPSKYGYTF

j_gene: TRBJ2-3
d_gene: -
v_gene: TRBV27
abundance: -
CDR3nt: TGTGCCAGCAGGCGTTTGGCCAGTAGCACAGATACGCAGTATTTT
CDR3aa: CASRRLASSTDTQYF

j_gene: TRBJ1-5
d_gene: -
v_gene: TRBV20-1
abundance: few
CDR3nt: TGCAGTGCTAGCAGGAGGGAGGATCAGCCCCAGCATTTT
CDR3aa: CSASRREDQPQHF

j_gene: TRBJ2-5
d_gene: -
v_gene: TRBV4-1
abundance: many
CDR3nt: TGCGCCAGCAGCCAAGATACCTGGCAAGAGACCCAGTACTTC
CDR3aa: CASSQDTWQETQYF

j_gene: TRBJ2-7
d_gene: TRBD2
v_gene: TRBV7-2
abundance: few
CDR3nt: TGTGCCAGCAGCGACTGGACTAGCGACAAGAGCTCCTACGAGCAGTACTTC
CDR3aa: CASSDWTSDKSSYEQYF

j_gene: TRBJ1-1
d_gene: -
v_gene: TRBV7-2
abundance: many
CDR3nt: TGTGCCAGCAGCCTAAATACGGCGGGGACTGAAGCTTTCTTT
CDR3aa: CASSLNTAGTEAFF

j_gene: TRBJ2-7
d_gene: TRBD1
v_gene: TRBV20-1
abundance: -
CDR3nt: TGCAGTGCTCCGGGGACAGGGGACTACGAGCAGTACTTC
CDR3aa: CSAPGTGDYEQYF

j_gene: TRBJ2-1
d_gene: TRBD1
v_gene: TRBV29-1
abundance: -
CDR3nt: TGCAGCGTTGGGGGACAGGGAGGTCGGGAGCAGTTCTTC
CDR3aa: CSVGGQGGREQFF

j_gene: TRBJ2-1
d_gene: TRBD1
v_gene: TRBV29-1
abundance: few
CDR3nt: TGCAGCGTAGGGCCGACAGGGTTGAATGAGCAGTTCTTC
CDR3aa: CSVGPTGLNEQFF

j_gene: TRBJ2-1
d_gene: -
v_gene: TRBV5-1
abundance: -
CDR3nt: TGCGCCAGCAGCTTATCGACAGGCCCCTTGGCGGAGCAGTTCTTC
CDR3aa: CASSLSTGPLAEQFF

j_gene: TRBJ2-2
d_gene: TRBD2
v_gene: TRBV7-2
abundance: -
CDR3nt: TGTGCCAGCAAATCGGCGGGGGGGACCGGGGAGCTGTTTTTT
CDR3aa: CASKSAGGTGELFF

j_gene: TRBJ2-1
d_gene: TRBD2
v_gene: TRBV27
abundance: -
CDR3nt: TGTGCCAGCAGTTTAGTAGTCGGGACTAGCGGGAGTCACAATGAGCAGTTCTTC
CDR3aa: CASSLVVGTSGSHNEQFF

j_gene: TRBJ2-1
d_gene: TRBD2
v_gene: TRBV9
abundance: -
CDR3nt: TGTGCCAGCAGCGGAGGGAGACTACTAGCGGGAGACTACAATGAGCAGTTCTTC
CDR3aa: CASSGGRLLAGDYNEQFF

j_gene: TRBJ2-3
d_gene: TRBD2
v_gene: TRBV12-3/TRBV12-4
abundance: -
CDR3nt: TGTGCCAGCAGTATGACTAGCATTTATACGCAGTATTTT
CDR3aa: CASSMTSIYTQYF

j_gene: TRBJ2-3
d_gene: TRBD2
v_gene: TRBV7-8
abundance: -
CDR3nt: TGTGCCAGCAGCTTTGGGGCGGGGGGCAGCGCAGATACGCAGTATTTT
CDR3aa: CASSFGAGGSADTQYF

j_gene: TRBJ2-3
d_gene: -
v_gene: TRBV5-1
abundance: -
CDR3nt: TGCGCCAGCAGCAAGGCGGGTGGAGCTTTCACAGATACGCAGTATTTT
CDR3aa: CASSKAGGAFTDTQYF

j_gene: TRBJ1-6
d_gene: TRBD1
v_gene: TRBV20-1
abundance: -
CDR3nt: TGCAGTGCTACGGACAGGGTTAATTCACCCCTCCACTTT
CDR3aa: CSATDRVNSPLHF

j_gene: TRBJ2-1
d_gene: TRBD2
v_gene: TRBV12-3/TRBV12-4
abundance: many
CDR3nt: TGTGCCAGCAGTTTTATGGCGGGGGGGAGGAATGAGCAGTTCTTC
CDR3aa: CASSFMAGGRNEQFF

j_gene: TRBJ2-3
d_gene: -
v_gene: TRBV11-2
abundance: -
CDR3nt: TGTGCCAGCACATTCGGGGGGCACACAGATACGCAGTATTTT
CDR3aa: CASTFGGHTDTQYF

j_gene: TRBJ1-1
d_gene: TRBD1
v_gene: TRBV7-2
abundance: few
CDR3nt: TGTGCCAGCAGCCTCCGGTGGCAGGGGGCATCCCCGATGTGGGCTTTCTTT
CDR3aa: CASSLRWQGASPMWAFF

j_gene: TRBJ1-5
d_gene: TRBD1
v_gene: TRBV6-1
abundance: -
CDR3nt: TGTGCCAGCAGTGAAAAGCCACAGGGGGCGGTTAGCAATCAGCCCCAGCATTTT
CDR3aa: CASSEKPQGAVSNQPQHF

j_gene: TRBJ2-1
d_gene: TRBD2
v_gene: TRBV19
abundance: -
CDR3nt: TGTGCCAGTAGTATAGCGGTCGTCTGGACTAGCGGGAGGAGGAATGAGCAGTTCTTC
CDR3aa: CASSIAVVWTSGRRNEQFF

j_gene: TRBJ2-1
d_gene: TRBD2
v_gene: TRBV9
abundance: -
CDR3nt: TGTGCCAGCAGCCCGTGGACTAGCGGGAGGGCTTCCTACAATGAGCAGTTCTTC
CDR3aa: CASSPWTSGRASYNEQFF

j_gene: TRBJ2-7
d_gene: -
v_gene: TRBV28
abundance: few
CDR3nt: TGTGCCAGCGCGGGATCCGTGGTGGGGCAGTACTTC
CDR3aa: CASAGSVVGQYF